One sample yielded the 24 T cell receptor beta chains listed below, sequenced in a study of CXCR3-negative and CXCR3-positive naive CD8 T cells. The study made its TRB cDNA libraries by 5' RACE, adding UMI labels. TCRdb re-called the 5' RACE reads, yielding one record per CDR3 amino acid sequence without DNA. This specimen shows under 85,000 distinct CDR3 sequences; the ten leading clones hold around 1.4%. The specimen was naive CXCR3- CD8+ T cells from blood. Documented subset: CD45RO-CCR7+CD27+CD95- naive CD8+ T cells lacking CXCR3 (TNR3-). The receptors here all came from a human donor in good health. Some clones in this sample may be carry-over from other donors' samples.

This chain uses TRBV28 with TRBJ1-6. CDR3 size: 14 residues. CDR1 and CDR2 from the germline V gene are MDHEN and SYDVKM. CDR3 sequence reads: CASSLLQRNSPLHF.

The chain is built from TRBV28 and TRBJ2-7; absent DNA, TCRdb's TRBD2 call cannot be checked. The CDR3 extends over 13 amino acids. Germline V lookup: CDR1 MDHEN, CDR2 SYDVKM. Here the CDR3 reads CATGTEGPYEQYF.

The CDR3: CASSLAGQGAYEQYF. This chain connects TRBV13 to TRBJ2-7; the TRBD1 assignment by TCRdb is unverifiable without DNA. Germline V gene data show CDR1 as PRHDT and CDR2 as FYEKMQ (reference sequence). The CDR3 is 15 amino acids.

The V and J genes are TRBV29-1 and TRBJ2-2. The CDR3 covers 13 residues. Germline V gene data show CDR1 as SQVTM and CDR2 as ANQGSEA. CDR3 in amino acids: CSVRDFSAGELFF.

The chain recombines TRBV29-1 with TRBJ2-1; with no DNA, the TCRdb D assignment of TRBD2 cannot be verified. Germline V gene lookup returns CDR1 SQVTM and CDR2 ANQGSEA. The CDR3 covers 14 residues. The CDR3 loop reads CSAETSGGANEQFF.

The rearrangement uses TRBV7-3 and TRBJ2-3; TCRdb's D gene call, TRBD2, goes unchecked for lack of DNA. Looked up from germline, CDR1 is SGHTA and CDR2 is FQGTGA. The CDR3 is made up of 13 amino acids. CDR3 residues: CASSLTSGLSQYF. Together with reference TRBV7-3 and TRBJ2-3, the CDR3 gives the full variable domain: GAGVSQTPSNKVTEKGKYVELRCDPISGHTALYWYRQSLGQGPEFLIYFQGTGAADDSGLPNDRFFAVRPEGSVSTLKIQRTERGDSAVYLCASSLTSGLSQYFGPGTRLTVL.

The chain carries TRBV12-3 or TRBV12-4 and TRBJ1-2. CDR3 length: 15 residues. The CDR3 sequence: CASSFQVLSAGGYTF.

The rearrangement links TRBV29-1 to TRBJ2-3. Germline loops: CDR1 SQVTM, CDR2 ANQGSEA. The CDR3 contains 15 residues. CDR3 region: CSVEESDPSTDTQYF.

V usage is TRBV7-6 and J usage is TRBJ2-2; the TCRdb D gene call, TRBD1, has no DNA to confirm it. Germline lookup yields CDR1 SGHVS and CDR2 FNYEAQ. The CDR3 loop spans 15 amino acids. This CDR3 reads CASSSPGGYTGELFF. The whole variable domain, remainder taken from reference TRBV7-6 and TRBJ2-2, is GAGVSQSPRYKVTKRGQDVALRCDPISGHVSLYWYRQALGQGPEFLTYFNYEAQQDKSGLPNDRFSAERPEGSISTLTIQRTEQRDSAMYRCASSSPGGYTGELFFGEGSRLTVL.

The chain employs TRBV27 and TRBJ1-4; TCRdb designates TRBD1, a call that cannot be tested without DNA. CDR1 and CDR2 (germline): MNHEY, SMNVEV (reference sequence). The CDR3 sequence is 16 residues long. CDR3 in amino acids: CASSLPTGALNEKLFF.

The chain uses TRBV9 and TRBJ2-3; TCRdb reports TRBD2, a call that lacks DNA to check it against. The CDR3 sequence is 16 residues long. Germline-derived CDR1 and CDR2 are SGDLS and YYNGEE. CDR3 sequence reads: CASSVASAGLTDTQYF.

The J gene is TRBJ2-1, the V gene TRBV3-1; TCRdb's D gene call, TRBD2, goes unchecked for lack of DNA. Germline CDR1 LGHDT, CDR2 YNNKEL (reference sequence). This CDR3 has 16 residues. The CDR3 is CASSQAAAFWNNEQFF.

The gene calls are TRBV7-9 and TRBJ1-2; TCRdb's assignment of TRBD1 cannot be checked, as there is no DNA. The CDR3 extends over 13 amino acids. The germline V gene encodes CDR1 SEHNR and CDR2 FQNEAQ (reference sequence). The CDR3 here is CASSSNRGYGYTF.

This chain uses TRBV20-1 with TRBJ2-1; as DNA is missing, the TRBD1 call by TCRdb cannot be tested. From germline, CDR1 is DFQATT and CDR2 SNEGSKA (reference sequence). The CDR3 runs 16 residues. The chain's CDR3 is CSARVDGGVSYNEQFF.

The chain joins TRBV2 to TRBJ2-1; TCRdb names TRBD2, which stays unverified in the absence of DNA. CDR1 is SNHLY and CDR2 is FYNNEI in the germline V gene. This CDR3 spans 15 amino acids. CDR3 protein: CASSDSSGSYNEQFF.

The V and J genes are TRBV7-3 and TRBJ1-6. The CDR3 spans 17 residues. From germline, CDR1 is SGHTA and CDR2 FQGTGA. The CDR3 is CASSPTGPSNYNSPLHF.

The V and J genes are TRBV20-1 and TRBJ2-7. In germline, CDR1 is DFQATT, CDR2 SNEGSKA (reference sequence). The CDR3 runs 13 residues. CDR3 sequence: CSARGQNSYEQYF.

The gene calls are TRBV5-1 and TRBJ2-4; TCRdb lists TRBD1, though no DNA is available to test this call. The CDR3 consists of 15 residues. Germline CDR1 reads SGHRS; CDR2 reads YFSETQ. This chain's CDR3 is CASSLRGAAKNIQYF.

V and J are TRBV6-5 and TRBJ2-3; TCRdb's D gene call, TRBD2, goes unchecked for lack of DNA. This CDR3 spans 18 amino acids. Germline CDR1 reads MNHEY; CDR2 reads SVGAGI. CDR3: CASSRGLAGGPSTDTQYF.

This chain connects TRBV7-9 to TRBJ2-7; TCRdb names TRBD1, which stays unverified in the absence of DNA. The length of the CDR3 is 19 residues. Germline V gene sequence: CDR1 SEHNR, CDR2 FQNEAQ (reference sequence). CDR3 in amino acids: CASSLLSGTYSSPVYEQYF.

The chain joins TRBV28 to TRBJ2-1; TCRdb proposes TRBD2, but this gene call is untestable without DNA. The CDR3 spans 14 residues. Germline CDR1 is MDHEN and CDR2 is SYDVKM. CDR3 sequence: CASRSLAENNEQFF.

The rearrangement links TRBV29-1 to TRBJ2-7; checking the TCRdb D call of TRBD2 is not possible without DNA. The CDR3 spans 16 residues. Germline V gives CDR1 SQVTM, CDR2 ANQGSEA. The chain's CDR3 is CSVEVWIAAGIYEQYF.

The chain links TRBV14 to TRBJ1-1. CDR1 SGHDN and CDR2 FVKESK come from the germline V gene. The CDR3 runs to 14 residues. This chain's CDR3 is CASSQDAMNTEAFF.

The genes are TRBV5-6 and TRBJ2-1; the TCRdb call, TRBD1, lacks DNA for checking. This CDR3 is 13 amino acids long. Germline CDR1 and CDR2: SGHDT and YYEEEE. This CDR3 reads CASSPLEGDEQFF.